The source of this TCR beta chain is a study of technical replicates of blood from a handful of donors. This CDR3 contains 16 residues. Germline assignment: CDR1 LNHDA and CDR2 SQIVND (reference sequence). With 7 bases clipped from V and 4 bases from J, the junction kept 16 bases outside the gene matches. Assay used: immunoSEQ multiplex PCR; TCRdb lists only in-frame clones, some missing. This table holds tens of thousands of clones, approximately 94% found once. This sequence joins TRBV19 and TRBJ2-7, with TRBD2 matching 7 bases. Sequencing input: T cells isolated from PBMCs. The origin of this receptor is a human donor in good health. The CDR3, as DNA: TGTGCCAGTAAAACCAGTGGGCTAGCGGAGACGTACGAGCAGTACTTC. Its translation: CASKTSGLAETYEQYF.